The subject of this entry is one T cell receptor beta chain. Its specificity is not known. Sequenced by immunoSEQ multiplex PCR; TCRdb stores in-frame clones only, minus some. Altogether some 100,000 clones are present, roughly nine tenths being singletons, with the ten largest covering less than 4.5%. The V and J ends lost 0 bases and 4 bases respectively, with 16 bases between them. The CDR3 extends over 17 amino acids. CDR1 ENHRY and CDR2 SYGVKD come from the germline V gene. This sample was included in a study of cytomegalovirus exposure and HLA in healthy donors. Findings and limits, study-wide: Most TCR sequences were rare, but some public TCRs occurred in many donors.

Sequences were obtained from PBMCs. The genes are TRBV10-3 and TRBJ2-1; D might be TRBD2 (6 bases). The receptor comes from a man younger than 30 in good health and CMV-seropositive. CDR3 loop: CAISESRTNPQYNEQFF. The CDR3 nucleotides read TGTGCCATCAGTGAGTCGAGGACTAACCCCCAATACAATGAGCAGTTCTTC.